This T cell receptor (beta chain) was recorded in a study of blood T cell repertoires in COVID-19. Study details: The United States, Italy and Spain provided the acute and convalescent COVID-19 samples.

There are a few counts of this clone. Participant ages covered roughly 18 to 89 years across 24 US areas. Symptom resolution, clearance, or two negative PCRs marked the recovered donors of Cohort 3. The authors' processing: Reference gene primers were amplified, and this amplification served to estimate nucleated cell counts. Profiled with immunoSEQ multiplex PCR; TCRdb holds only in-frame clones, not every one. D and trimming come from the DNA, and the V and J calls and clone size come from that table. The sample yields roughly 250,000 clones, about 93% seen once. CDR1 is SGHTA, CDR2 FQGNSA, per germline. CDR3 length equals 15 residues. With 4 bases clipped from V and 4 bases from J, the junction kept 2 bases outside the gene matches.

This receptor was taken from a woman in her late teens or twenties who had recovered from COVID-19. This chain joins TRBV7-2 and TRBJ1-4; 11 bases agree with TRBD1. Sequencing used PBMCs or T cells enriched from blood (not recorded which). The CDR3 is CASSSGTGGNEKLFF. In DNA form, the CDR3 reads TGTGCCAGCAGCTCCGGGACAGGGGGTAATGAAAAACTGTTTTTT.